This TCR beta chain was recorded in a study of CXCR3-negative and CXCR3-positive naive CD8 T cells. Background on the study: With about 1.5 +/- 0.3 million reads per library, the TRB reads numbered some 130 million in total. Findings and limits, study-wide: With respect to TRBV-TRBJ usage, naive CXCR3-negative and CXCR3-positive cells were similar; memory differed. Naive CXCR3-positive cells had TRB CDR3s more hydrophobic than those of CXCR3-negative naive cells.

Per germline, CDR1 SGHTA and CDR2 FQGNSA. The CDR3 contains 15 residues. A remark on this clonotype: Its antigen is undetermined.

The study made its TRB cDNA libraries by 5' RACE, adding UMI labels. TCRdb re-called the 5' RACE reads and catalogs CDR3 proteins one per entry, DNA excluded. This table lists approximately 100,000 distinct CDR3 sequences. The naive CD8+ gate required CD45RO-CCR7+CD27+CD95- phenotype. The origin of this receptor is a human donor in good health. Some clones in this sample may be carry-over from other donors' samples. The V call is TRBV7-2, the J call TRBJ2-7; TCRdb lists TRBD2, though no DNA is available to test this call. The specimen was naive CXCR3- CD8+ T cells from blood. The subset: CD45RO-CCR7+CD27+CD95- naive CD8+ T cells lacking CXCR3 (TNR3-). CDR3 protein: CASSLRTSGNYEQYF.